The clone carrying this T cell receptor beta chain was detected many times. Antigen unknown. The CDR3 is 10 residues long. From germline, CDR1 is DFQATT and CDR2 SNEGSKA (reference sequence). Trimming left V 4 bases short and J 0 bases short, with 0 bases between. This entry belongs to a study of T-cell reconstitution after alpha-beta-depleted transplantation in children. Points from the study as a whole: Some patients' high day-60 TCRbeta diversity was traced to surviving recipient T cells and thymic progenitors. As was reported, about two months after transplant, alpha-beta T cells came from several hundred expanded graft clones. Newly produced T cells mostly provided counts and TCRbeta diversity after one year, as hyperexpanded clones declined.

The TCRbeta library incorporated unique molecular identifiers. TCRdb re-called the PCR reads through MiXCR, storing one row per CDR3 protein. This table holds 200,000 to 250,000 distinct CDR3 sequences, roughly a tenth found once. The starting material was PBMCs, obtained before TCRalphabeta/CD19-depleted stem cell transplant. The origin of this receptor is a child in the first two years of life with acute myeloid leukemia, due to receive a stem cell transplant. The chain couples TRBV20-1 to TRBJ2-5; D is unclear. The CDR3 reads CSANQETQYF. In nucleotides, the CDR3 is TGCAGTGCTAACCAAGAGACCCAGTACTTC.